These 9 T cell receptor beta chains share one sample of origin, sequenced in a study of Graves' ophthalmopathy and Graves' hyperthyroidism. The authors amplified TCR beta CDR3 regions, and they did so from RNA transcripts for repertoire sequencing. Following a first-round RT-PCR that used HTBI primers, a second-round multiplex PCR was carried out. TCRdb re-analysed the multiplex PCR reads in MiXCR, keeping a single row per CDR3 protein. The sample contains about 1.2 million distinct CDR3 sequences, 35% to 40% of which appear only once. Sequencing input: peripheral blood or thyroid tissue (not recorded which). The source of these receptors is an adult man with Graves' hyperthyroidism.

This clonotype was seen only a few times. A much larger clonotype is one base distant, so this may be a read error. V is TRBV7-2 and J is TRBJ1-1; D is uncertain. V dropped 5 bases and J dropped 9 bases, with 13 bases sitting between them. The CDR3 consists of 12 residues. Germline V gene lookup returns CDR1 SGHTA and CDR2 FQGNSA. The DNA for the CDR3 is TGTGCCAGCAGCAAACGGACGGATAAAGCTTTCTTT. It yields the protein CASSKRTDKAFF.

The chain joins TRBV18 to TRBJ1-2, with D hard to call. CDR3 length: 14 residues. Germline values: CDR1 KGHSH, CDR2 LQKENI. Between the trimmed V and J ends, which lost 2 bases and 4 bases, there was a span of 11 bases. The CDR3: CASSPSERFYGYTF. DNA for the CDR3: TGTGCCAGCTCACCAAGTGAACGTTTCTATGGCTACACCTTC.

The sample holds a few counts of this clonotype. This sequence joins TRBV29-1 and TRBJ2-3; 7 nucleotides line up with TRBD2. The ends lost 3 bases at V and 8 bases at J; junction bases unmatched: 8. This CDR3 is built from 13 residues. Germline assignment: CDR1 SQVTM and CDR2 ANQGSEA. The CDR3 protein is CSVDSSGALTQYF. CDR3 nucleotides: TGCAGCGTTGATTCCAGCGGGGCACTTACGCAGTATTTT.

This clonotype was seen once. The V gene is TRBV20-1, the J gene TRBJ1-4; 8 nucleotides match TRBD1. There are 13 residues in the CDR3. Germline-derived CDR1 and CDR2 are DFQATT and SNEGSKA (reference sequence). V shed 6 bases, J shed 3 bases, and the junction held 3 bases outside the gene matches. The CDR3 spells CSARGRSNEKLFF. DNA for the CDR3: TGCAGTGCCAGGGGGCGGTCTAATGAAAAACTGTTTTTT.

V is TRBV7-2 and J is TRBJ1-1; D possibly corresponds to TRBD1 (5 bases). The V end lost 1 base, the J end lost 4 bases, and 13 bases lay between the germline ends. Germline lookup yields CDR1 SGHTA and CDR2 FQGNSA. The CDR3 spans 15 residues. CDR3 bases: TGTGCCAGCAGCTTAGTATGGGACCTGAGCACTGAAGCTTTCTTT. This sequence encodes CASSLVWDLSTEAFF.

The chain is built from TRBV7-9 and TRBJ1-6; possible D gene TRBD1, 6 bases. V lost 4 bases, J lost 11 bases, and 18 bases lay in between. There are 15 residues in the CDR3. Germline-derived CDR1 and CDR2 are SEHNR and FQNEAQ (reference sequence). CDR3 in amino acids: CASSSAGQGMTPLHF. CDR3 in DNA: TGTGCCAGCAGCTCTGCGGGGCAGGGGATGACACCCCTCCACTTT. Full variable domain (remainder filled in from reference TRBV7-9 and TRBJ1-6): DTGVSQNPRHKITKRGQNVTFRCDPISEHNRLYWYRQTLGQGPEFLTYFQNEAQLEKSRLLSDRFSAERPKGSFSTLEIQRTEQGDSAMYLCASSSAGQGMTPLHFGNGTRLTVT.

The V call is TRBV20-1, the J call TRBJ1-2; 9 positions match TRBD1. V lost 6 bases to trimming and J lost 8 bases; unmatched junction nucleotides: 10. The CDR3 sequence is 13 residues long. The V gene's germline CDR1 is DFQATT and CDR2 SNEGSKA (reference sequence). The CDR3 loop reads CSAATGTGNGYTF. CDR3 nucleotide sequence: TGCAGTGCCGCGACCGGGACAGGGAACGGCTACACCTTC.

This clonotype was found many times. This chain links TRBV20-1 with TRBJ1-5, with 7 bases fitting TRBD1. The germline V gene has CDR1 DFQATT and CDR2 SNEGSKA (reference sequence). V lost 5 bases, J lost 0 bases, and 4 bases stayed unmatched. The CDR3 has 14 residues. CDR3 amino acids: CSAGTENSNQPQHF. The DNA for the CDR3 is TGCAGTGCTGGGACAGAAAATAGCAATCAGCCCCAGCATTTT.

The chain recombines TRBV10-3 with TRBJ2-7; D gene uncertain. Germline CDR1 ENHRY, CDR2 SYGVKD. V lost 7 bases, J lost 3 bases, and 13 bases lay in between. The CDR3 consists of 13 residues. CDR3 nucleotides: TGTGCCATCAAGCCGACCGAAGACTACGAGCAGTACTTC. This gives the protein CAIKPTEDYEQYF.